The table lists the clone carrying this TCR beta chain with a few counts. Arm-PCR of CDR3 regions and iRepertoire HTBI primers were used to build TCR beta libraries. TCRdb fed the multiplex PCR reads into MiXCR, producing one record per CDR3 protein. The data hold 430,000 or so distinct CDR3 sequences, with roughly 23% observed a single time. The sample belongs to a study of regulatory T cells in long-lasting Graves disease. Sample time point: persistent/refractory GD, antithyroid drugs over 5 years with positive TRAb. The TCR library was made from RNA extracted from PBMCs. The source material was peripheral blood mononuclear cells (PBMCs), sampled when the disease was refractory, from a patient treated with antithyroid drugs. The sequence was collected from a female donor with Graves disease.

The CDR3 here is CASSGYDRGFVDIQYF. The CDR3 DNA reads TGTGCCAGCAGCGGGTACGACAGGGGGTTTGTTGACATTCAGTACTTC. This chain links TRBV5-5 with TRBJ2-4, with 9 bases fitting TRBD1. CDR1 and CDR2 from the germline V gene are SGHKS and YYEKEE (reference sequence). The CDR3 is 16 amino acids. J gave up 8 bases and V 4 bases, and 13 bases lay outside the gene matches.